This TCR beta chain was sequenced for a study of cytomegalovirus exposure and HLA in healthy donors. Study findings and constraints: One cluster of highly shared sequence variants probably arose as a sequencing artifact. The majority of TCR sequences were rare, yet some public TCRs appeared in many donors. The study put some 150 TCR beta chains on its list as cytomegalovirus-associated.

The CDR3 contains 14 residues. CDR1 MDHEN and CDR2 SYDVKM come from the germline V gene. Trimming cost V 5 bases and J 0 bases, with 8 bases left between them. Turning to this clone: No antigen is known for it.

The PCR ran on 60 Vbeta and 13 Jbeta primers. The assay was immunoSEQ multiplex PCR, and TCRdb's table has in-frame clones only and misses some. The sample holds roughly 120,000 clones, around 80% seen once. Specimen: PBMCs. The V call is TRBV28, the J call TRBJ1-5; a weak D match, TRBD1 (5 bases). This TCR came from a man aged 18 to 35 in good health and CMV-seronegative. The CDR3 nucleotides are TGTGCCAGCAGTAGACAGATTAGCAATCAGCCCCAGCATTTT. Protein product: CASSRQISNQPQHF.